The 22 T cell receptor beta chains presented below share a single source sample, sequenced in a study of T cell repertoires in cytomegalovirus infection. One entry per CDR3 protein results from TCRdb running MiXCR on the reads. The table shows approximately 250,000 distinct CDR3 sequences, with under 8.5% occurring only once. What was sequenced was PBMCs. Receptor source: a human donor in good health (CMV status not recorded). Some clones in this sample may be carry-over from other donors' samples.

This clonotype occurred many times. The chain employs TRBV19 and TRBJ1-5; a weak D match, TRBD1 (5 bases). Trimming stripped 1 base from V and 6 bases from J, with 16 bases between. The CDR3 sequence is 16 residues long. Germline CDR1 is LNHDA and CDR2 is SQIVND (reference sequence). The CDR3 protein is CASSIVSGRRVQPQHF. The CDR3 coding sequence is TGTGCCAGTAGTATAGTATCAGGGAGAAGGGTTCAGCCCCAGCATTTT. The full variable domain, rest sourced from reference TRBV19 and TRBJ1-5, is DGGITQSPKYLFRKEGQNVTLSCEQNLNHDAMYWYRQDPGQGLRLIYYSQIVNDFQKGDIAEGYSVSREKKESFPLTVTSAQKNPTAFYLCASSIVSGRRVQPQHFGDGTRLSIL.

This clonotype was detected ten times or more. The V and J genes are TRBV18 and TRBJ1-1, with D unclear. The CDR3 loop spans 14 amino acids. V lost 0 bases and J 2 bases, leaving 7 bases between the germline ends. Germline values: CDR1 KGHSH, CDR2 LQKENI. CDR3 DNA sequence: TGTGCCAGCTCACCACCGTTGAGTAACACTGAAGCTTTCTTT. Protein sequence: CASSPPLSNTEAFF.

There are many counts of this clonotype. The chain joins TRBV5-1 to TRBJ2-1; 15 bases map to TRBD2. Germline-derived CDR1 and CDR2 are SGHRS and YFSETQ. Germline trimming cut 4 bases from V and 2 bases from J; bases unmatched to any gene: 7. The length of the CDR3 is 18 residues. DNA for the CDR3: TGCGCCAGCAGCCGCGAACGGACTAGCGGGGGGGCCTACAATGAGCAGTTCTTC. Its protein is CASSRERTSGGAYNEQFF.

This clonotype was seen repeatedly, ten times or more. This CDR3 is CASSYRQGGYNEQFF. CDR3 in DNA: TGCGCCAGCAGTTATAGACAGGGGGGCTACAATGAGCAGTTCTTC. The chain employs TRBV5-1 and TRBJ2-1; 9 bases line up with TRBD1. The germline gives CDR1 SGHRS, CDR2 YFSETQ. Trimming took 5 bases from V and 3 from J; bases not matched to a gene: 6. The CDR3 spans 15 residues.

The chain couples TRBV19 to TRBJ2-6; 8 nucleotides line up with TRBD1. V lost 5 bases, J lost 0 bases, and 12 bases stayed unmatched. Germline lookup yields CDR1 LNHDA and CDR2 SQIVND (reference sequence). This CDR3 has 19 amino acids. The CDR3 DNA reads TGTGCCAGTAGTTTGGACGGACAGGGCTTCACCTCTGGGGCCAACGTCCTGACTTTC. Its translation is CASSLDGQGFTSGANVLTF. Variable domain in full (rest from reference TRBV19 and TRBJ2-6): DGGITQSPKYLFRKEGQNVTLSCEQNLNHDAMYWYRQDPGQGLRLIYYSQIVNDFQKGDIAEGYSVSREKKESFPLTVTSAQKNPTAFYLCASSLDGQGFTSGANVLTFGAGSRLTVL.

This clonotype was counted many times. The V call is TRBV7-2, the J call TRBJ2-1; 12 positions match TRBD2. Germline values: CDR1 SGHTA, CDR2 FQGNSA. V gave up 5 bases and J gave up 15 bases; unmatched junction bases: 14. The CDR3 has 15 amino acids. DNA of the CDR3: TGTGCCAGCAGCAGGGCAACTAGCGGGGGGTTTTCGGGGTTCTTC. It encodes CASSRATSGGFSGFF.

This clonotype was seen ten or more times. The chain has TRBV7-2 and TRBJ1-6; D is ambiguous. V was trimmed by 1 base and J by 2 bases, leaving 9 bases between them. CDR1 and CDR2 from the germline V gene are SGHTA and FQGNSA. CDR3 size: 16 residues. This CDR3 reads CASSLGGQAYNSPLHF. Written as DNA, the CDR3 is TGTGCCAGCAGCTTAGGCGGGCAGGCCTATAATTCACCCCTCCACTTT. The full variable domain, in which reference TRBV7-2 and TRBJ1-6 provide the parts outside the CDR3, is GAGVSQSPSNKVTEKGKDVELRCDPISGHTALYWYRQSLGQGLEFLIYFQGNSAPDKSGLPSDRFSAERTGGSVSTLTIQRTQQEDSAVYLCASSLGGQAYNSPLHFGNGTRLTVT.

This clonotype was counted many times. The rearrangement joins TRBV10-3 to TRBJ1-1; 8 bases line up with TRBD1. Germline CDR1 ENHRY, CDR2 SYGVKD. This CDR3 spans 13 amino acids. V gave up 9 bases and J gave up 1 base; unmatched junction bases: 4. The CDR3 DNA sequence: TGTGCCATGAGGGGACAGGCGAACACTGAAGCTTTCTTT. This codes for CAMRGQANTEAFF.

A few counts support this clonotype. This CDR3 is CASSFFQGETQYF. The CDR3 coding sequence is TGTGCCAGCAGCTTCTTCCAGGGGGAGACCCAGTACTTC. This rearrangement joins TRBV7-9 to TRBJ2-5; maybe TRBD1 (6 bases). CDR1 is SEHNR, CDR2 FQNEAQ, per germline (reference sequence). The CDR3 sequence is 13 residues long. The germline V and J ends were trimmed by 3 bases and 5 bases, with 10 bases remaining between them.

The J gene is TRBJ2-7, the V gene TRBV14; 11 bases line up with TRBD2. Germline CDR1 reads SGHDN; CDR2 reads FVKESK. The CDR3 consists of 15 residues. V was clipped by 5 bases and J by 3 bases; unmatched bases: 6. CDR3 nucleotides: TGTGCCAGCAGCTTTCGACTAGCGGGGAGCTACGAGCAGTACTTC. The encoded protein is CASSFRLAGSYEQYF.

This clonotype has at least ten counts. The rearrangement links TRBV2 to TRBJ2-1, with D possibly matching TRBD2 (5 bases). Germline CDR1 reads SNHLY; CDR2 reads FYNNEI. V lost 1 base and J lost 0, with 7 bases in between. The CDR3 extends over 15 amino acids. In DNA, the CDR3 is TGTGCCAGCAGTGAAGGGCGGGTCTCCTACAATGAGCAGTTCTTC. It codes for CASSEGRVSYNEQFF.

This chain links TRBV7-9 with TRBJ2-1; tentative D call: TRBD1 (5 bases). Deletions cut 8 bases from V and 6 bases from J, with 11 bases between. Germline assignment: CDR1 SEHNR and CDR2 FQNEAQ (reference sequence). The CDR3 runs 12 residues. The CDR3 bases are TGTGCCAGCGGAAAAGGGGTCAATGAGCAGTTCTTC. This encodes CASGKGVNEQFF.

This clonotype has ten or more counts. Relative to the germline gene, one junction end is altered; a read error may explain this. The CDR3 sequence is CASSFDSGMFHF. CDR3 sequence (DNA): TGTGCCAGCAGCTTTGATTCTGGGATGTTTCACTTC. The chain uses TRBV7-2 and TRBJ2-7, with D unresolved. The CDR3 is made up of 12 amino acids. Germline CDR1 is SGHTA and CDR2 is FQGNSA.

J is TRBJ2-5 and V is TRBV28; 9 bases match TRBD2. The CDR3 length is 13 residues. Germline assignment: CDR1 MDHEN and CDR2 SYDVKM. V shed 6 bases, J shed 3 bases, and the junction held 2 bases outside the gene matches. Here the CDR3 DNA reads TGTGCCAGCAGGCTAGCGGGGAAAGAGACCCAGTACTTC. Encoded protein: CASRLAGKETQYF. Based on the CDR3 plus reference TRBV28 and TRBJ2-5, the full variable domain is DVKVTQSSRYLVKRTGEKVFLECVQDMDHENMFWYRQDPGLGLRLIYFSYDVKMKEKGDIPEGYSVSREKKERFSLILESASTNQTSMYLCASRLAGKETQYFGPGTRLLVL.

This clonotype was seen ten or more times. The J gene is TRBJ1-2, the V gene TRBV7-2; D perhaps matches TRBD1 (5 bases). In germline, CDR1 is SGHTA, CDR2 FQGNSA. The germline V and J ends were trimmed by 2 bases and 0 bases, with 16 bases remaining between them. The CDR3 spans 17 residues. The CDR3 loop is CASSLFRGAQTNYGYTF. DNA of the CDR3: TGTGCCAGCAGCTTATTCCGAGGGGCCCAGACTAACTATGGCTACACCTTC.

The DNA for the CDR3 is TGTGCCAGCAGCTTGCGACAGGGGGCCTTTTCGAACACCGGGGAGCTGTTTTTT. Encoded protein: CASSLRQGAFSNTGELFF. The chain links TRBV11-2 to TRBJ2-2; TRBD1 agrees at 10 bases. V lost 3 bases and J lost 0; bases outside the gene matches: 7. CDR1 is SGHAT, CDR2 FQNNGV, per germline. This CDR3 region has 18 residues.

This clonotype was detected many times. The chain uses TRBV11-3 and TRBJ2-5, with TRBD2 identical over 8 bases. The length of the CDR3 is 14 residues. Germline loops: CDR1 SGHNT, CDR2 YENEEA. The ends lost 5 bases at V and 6 bases at J; junction bases unmatched: 8. The CDR3 DNA follows: TGTGCCAGCAGCCCGAGCGGGGGCGGAAAGACCCAGTACTTC. Its protein is CASSPSGGGKTQYF.

This clonotype was counted at least ten times. The chain combines TRBV7-8 with TRBJ1-1; 7 bases line up with TRBD1. The CDR3 has 17 residues. Germline loops: CDR1 SGHVS, CDR2 FQNEAQ. The ends lost 5 bases at V and 0 bases at J; junction bases unmatched: 12. The CDR3 loop reads CASSLIRGAWMNTEAFF. The CDR3 DNA follows: TGTGCCAGCAGCCTTATCAGGGGGGCGTGGATGAACACTGAAGCTTTCTTT.

About this clonotype itself: A clone one base away is much larger, so this may be a read error. The chain employs TRBV7-2 and TRBJ2-5, with 10 bases fitting TRBD2. Germline V gene sequence: CDR1 SGHTA, CDR2 FQGNSA. J lost 0 bases, V lost 1 base, and 8 bases had no gene match. The CDR3 is made up of 18 amino acids. This CDR3 reads CTSSLGLAGAGYQETQYF. Here the CDR3 DNA reads TGTACCAGCAGCTTAGGGCTAGCGGGGGCCGGGTACCAAGAGACCCAGTACTTC.

This clonotype was recorded a few times. V is TRBV27 and J is TRBJ2-7; perhaps TRBD1 as D (5 bases). Germline V CDR1 and CDR2: MNHEY, SMNVEV (reference sequence). V lost 6 bases, J lost 6 bases, and 9 bases lay in between. The CDR3 length is 11 residues. The CDR3 DNA sequence: TGTGCCAGCAGCCCAGGGTTCGAGCAGTACTTC. This sequence encodes CASSPGFEQYF.

This clonotype appeared a few times. The chain links TRBV29-1 to TRBJ2-7, with 8 nucleotides matching TRBD1. This CDR3 has 14 residues. With V trimmed by 3 bases and J by 9 bases, 13 bases remained unmatched. Germline V lookup: CDR1 SQVTM, CDR2 ANQGSEA. CDR3 loop: CSVEEGAGGGGQYF. The CDR3 DNA reads as TGCAGCGTTGAGGAGGGGGCAGGGGGCGGCGGGCAGTACTTC.

Many counts were recorded for this clonotype. J is TRBJ2-4 and V is TRBV7-2; 12 bases map to TRBD1. Germline trimming cut 4 bases from V and 1 base from J; bases unmatched to any gene: 20. The CDR3 loop spans 22 amino acids. Germline V lookup: CDR1 SGHTA, CDR2 FQGNSA. The CDR3 loop reads CASSSKGQGALAGVEAKNIQYF. The DNA for the CDR3 is TGTGCCAGCAGCTCCAAGGGACAGGGGGCCCTAGCGGGGGTTGAGGCCAAAAACATTCAGTACTTC.